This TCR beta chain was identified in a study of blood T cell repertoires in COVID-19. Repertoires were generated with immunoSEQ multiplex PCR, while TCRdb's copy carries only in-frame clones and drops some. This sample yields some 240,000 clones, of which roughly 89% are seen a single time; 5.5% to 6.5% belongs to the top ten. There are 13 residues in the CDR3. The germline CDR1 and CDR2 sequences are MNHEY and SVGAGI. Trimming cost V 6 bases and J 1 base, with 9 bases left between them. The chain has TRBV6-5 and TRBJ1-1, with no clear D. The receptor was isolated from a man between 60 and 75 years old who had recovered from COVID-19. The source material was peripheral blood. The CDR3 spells CASRAYKNTEAFF. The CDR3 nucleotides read TGTGCCAGCAGGGCATACAAGAACACTGAAGCTTTCTTT.